Shown below are 21 T cell receptor beta chains from a single sample sequenced in a study of T cells in Graves' hyperthyroidism and ophthalmopathy. The CDR3 regions of TCR beta were amplified from RNA transcripts. The HTBI primer set served for first-round RT-PCR of the TCR CDR3. Via MiXCR, TCRdb re-called the multiplex PCR reads, giving one row per CDR3 protein. The sample includes around 700,000 distinct CDR3 sequences, just over 35% seen only once; the top ten take 31%. The sample taken for sequencing was blood. The receptor set was obtained from a middle-aged woman with Graves' hyperthyroidism.

This clonotype has at least ten counts. The chain combines TRBV25-1 with TRBJ1-5; maybe TRBD1 (5 bases). V lost 4 bases, J lost 6 bases, and 13 bases lay in between. Germline loops: CDR1 MGHDK, CDR2 SYGVNS. The CDR3 consists of 14 residues. CDR3 protein: CASSVEGPGQPQHF. The CDR3 DNA sequence: TGTGCCAGCAGTGTTGAGGGGCCAGGTCAGCCCCAGCATTTT. The full variable domain, its missing parts supplied by reference TRBV25-1 and TRBJ1-5, is EADIYQTPRYLVIGTGKKITLECSQTMGHDKMYWYQQDPGMELHLIHYSYGVNSTEKGDLSSESTVSRIRTEHFPLTLESARPSHTSQYLCASSVEGPGQPQHFGDGTRLSIL.

About this clonotype: One end of the junction does not line up with germline, which may come from a read error. The rearrangement uses TRBV7-7 and TRBJ1-2; D uncertain. The CDR3 spans 10 residues. Germline CDR1 SSHAT, CDR2 FNYEAQ (reference sequence). The CDR3 DNA sequence: TGTGCTAGCAGCTTAGAGGGCTACACCTTC. It translates to CASSLEGYTF.

This chain links TRBV5-3 with TRBJ2-3; D is perhaps TRBD2 (5 bases). TRBV5-3 has ORF status, its function being uncertain. The CDR3 is made up of 13 amino acids. V lost 8 bases to trimming and J lost 1 base, with 11 bases between them. CDR3 in DNA: TGTGCCAGCCTCGGAGCGGGCACAGATACGCAGTATTTT. It translates to CASLGAGTDTQYF.

Details on this clonotype: This may be a read error: a much more frequent sequence differs by one nucleotide. The chain combines TRBV5-4 with TRBJ1-1; D remains unclear. V was cut by 6 bases and J by 3 bases, with 15 bases left in between. CDR1 is SGHNT and CDR2 is YYREEE in the germline V gene (reference sequence). The CDR3 is 14 residues long. The CDR3: CASNFLEGYTEAFF. CDR3 nucleotides: TGTGCCAGCAACTTCCTTGAAGGGTACACTGAAGCTTTCTTT.

The sample holds many counts of this clonotype. The chain has TRBV25-1 and TRBJ2-7; D is unresolved. Deletions cut 1 base from V and 5 bases from J, with 3 bases between. CDR3 size: 11 residues. Looked up from germline, CDR1 is MGHDK and CDR2 is SYGVNS. As DNA, the CDR3 is TGTGCCAGCAGTGAATCCCACGAGCAGTACTTC. Amino acids: CASSESHEQYF.

This clonotype was counted a single time. Germline is not matched at one junction end, which may reflect a read error. This chain connects TRBV10-2 to TRBJ1-1, with D uncertain. Germline lookup yields CDR1 WSHSY and CDR2 SAAADI. The CDR3 length is 17 residues. CDR3 residues: CASSYSLYEQRNTEAFF. The CDR3 region has the DNA TGTGCCAGCAGTTACTCGTTGTACGAACAGCGGAACACTGAAGCTTTCTTT.

The chain couples TRBV7-2 to TRBJ2-5; TRBD1 matches at 8 bases. V dropped 6 bases and J dropped 5; count of bases not matched to a gene: 14. CDR1 is SGHTA, CDR2 FQGNSA, per germline. The CDR3 is 16 residues long. The chain's CDR3 is CASRLELTGAWETQYF. CDR3 DNA sequence: TGTGCCAGCAGGCTAGAACTGACAGGGGCATGGGAGACCCAGTACTTC.

In nucleotides, the CDR3 is TGTGCCACCAGTGACGGGGACGATCAGCCCCAGCATTTT. It is translated as CATSDGDDQPQHF. The chain recombines TRBV24-1 with TRBJ1-5, with D perhaps TRBD1 (5 bases). The CDR3 is 13 residues long. CDR1 and CDR2 from the germline V gene are KGHDR and SFDVKD. Trimming removed 4 bases at V and 5 bases at J, with 8 bases between.

This clonotype was counted only a few times. J is TRBJ1-5 and V is TRBV7-9, with a possible D match to TRBD1 (6 bases). The CDR3 covers 13 residues. V dropped 6 bases and J dropped 7 bases, with 13 bases sitting between them. CDR1 and CDR2 from the germline V gene are SEHNR and FQNEAQ (reference sequence). The CDR3 DNA reads TGTGCCAGCAGAAAACAGGGACGGCAGCCCCAGCATTTT. Its protein is CASRKQGRQPQHF.

Points on this clonotype: Just one base apart from a much larger clone, this may be a read error. The V call is TRBV5-1, the J call TRBJ2-2; TRBD2 agrees at 8 bases. Germline V gene lookup returns CDR1 SGHRS and CDR2 YFSETQ. The J segment lost 4 bases and the V segment lost 4 bases, leaving 6 bases of the junction unmatched. The CDR3 runs 15 residues. The CDR3 DNA is TGCGCCAGCAGCCCAGGGGCGGGAGGCACCGGGGAGCTGTTTTTT. As protein: CASSPGAGGTGELFF.

As regards this clonotype: A read error is possible here, since a much larger clone lies one base away. The CDR3 ends on some other residue instead of the conserved phenylalanine or tryptophan, so this is likely a read error. V usage is TRBV5-4 and J usage is TRBJ2-7, with a possible D match to TRBD2 (5 bases). This CDR3 is 14 amino acids long. CDR1 is SGHNT, CDR2 YYREEE, per germline (reference sequence). The ends were cut back, 4 bases at V and 6 bases at J, with 17 bases in the middle. CDR3 bases: TGTGCCAGCAGCCACGGACTCCTTGGGGTCGAGCAGTACCTC. It is translated as CASSHGLLGVEQYL.

This clonotype was seen only a few times. The chain employs TRBV20-1 and TRBJ2-7; TRBD1 might be the D (7 bases). Germline CDR1 reads DFQATT; CDR2 reads SNEGSKA (reference sequence). With 5 bases removed from V and 4 bases from J, the gap between germline ends came to 18 bases. There are 14 residues in the CDR3. The chain's CDR3 is CSAARTGLMYEQYF. DNA of the CDR3: TGCAGTGCTGCCCGGACAGGACTAATGTACGAGCAGTACTTC.

This clonotype has a handful of counts. The V and J genes are TRBV7-9 and TRBJ1-5, with a tentative D call TRBD1 (5 bases). Per the germline V gene, CDR1 is SEHNR and CDR2 is FQNEAQ (reference sequence). This CDR3 comprises 16 residues. Trimming removed 2 bases at V and 3 bases at J, with 14 bases between. The CDR3 sequence: CASSLSSGNYNQPQHF. The DNA of the CDR3 is TGTGCCAGCAGCTTAAGTTCAGGGAATTACAATCAGCCCCAGCATTTT.

The chain links TRBV6-4 to TRBJ1-1, with a weak D call TRBD1 (5 bases). Germline V gene data show CDR1 as MRHNA and CDR2 as SNTAGT. Deletions cut 3 bases from V and 4 bases from J, with 12 bases between. CDR3 length equals 14 residues. This CDR3 reads CASSEDSLLTEAFF. Written as DNA, the CDR3 is TGTGCCAGCAGTGAAGACAGTCTTCTCACTGAAGCTTTCTTT.

The chain recombines TRBV4-2 with TRBJ1-5, with D uncertain. CDR1 LGHNA and CDR2 YNFKEQ come from the germline V gene. Between the trimmed V and J ends, which lost 3 bases and 2 bases, there was a span of 14 bases. This CDR3 is 16 amino acids long. The CDR3 loop is CASSQLGIGGNQPQHF. CDR3 bases: TGTGCCAGCAGCCAGTTAGGGATTGGGGGCAATCAGCCCCAGCATTTT.

J is TRBJ2-5 and V is TRBV2, with a tentative D call TRBD2 (5 bases). This CDR3 contains 12 residues. Germline CDR1 is SNHLY and CDR2 is FYNNEI. The germline V and J ends were trimmed by 7 bases and 5 bases, with 11 bases remaining between them. CDR3 amino acids: CASKFRGETQYF. For the CDR3, the DNA is TGTGCCAGCAAATTTCGGGGTGAGACCCAGTACTTC.

Concerning this clonotype itself: A much larger clone sits a single nucleotide away, making a read error possible. The chain has TRBV12-3 or TRBV12-4 and TRBJ2-5; D tentatively fits TRBD1 or TRBD2 (5 bases each). This CDR3 is built from 13 residues. The DNA of the CDR3 is TGTGCCAGCAGCCGGTGGGACCAAGAGACCCTGTACTTC. Protein product: CASSRWDQETLYF.

Concerning this clonotype itself: Since no conserved phenylalanine or tryptophan closes the CDR3, a read error is the likely cause. The V and J genes are TRBV5-1 and TRBJ1-5; D call uncertain. The CDR3 has 17 amino acids. The germline gives CDR1 SGHRS, CDR2 YFSETQ. V shed 4 bases and J shed 0 bases, with 17 bases lying between them. CDR3 amino acids: CASSQAPGANSNQPQHC. The CDR3 region has the DNA TGCGCCAGCAGCCAAGCCCCCGGAGCTAATAGCAATCAGCCCCAGCATTGT.

This clonotype was counted a few times. CDR3 sequence: CASGPGGETQYF. Written as DNA, the CDR3 is TGTGCCAGCGGCCCGGGGGGAGAGACCCAGTACTTC. The chain combines TRBV6-6 with TRBJ2-5, with TRBD2 matching over 7 bases. The CDR3 is 12 residues long. V shed 8 bases and J 4 bases; nucleotides not matched to a gene: 4. The germline V gene has CDR1 MNHNY and CDR2 SVGAGI (reference sequence).

This sequence joins TRBV2 and TRBJ1-1; D possibly corresponds to TRBD1 (6 bases). The CDR3 is 18 amino acids. V was clipped by 3 bases and J by 6 bases, with 26 bases between them. Germline V gene data show CDR1 as SNHLY and CDR2 as FYNNEI. The CDR3 region is CASSDRGGRGLGRAEAFF. In DNA, the CDR3 is TGTGCCAGCAGTGACCGTGGGGGCAGGGGTCTAGGACGCGCTGAAGCTTTCTTT. Complete variable domain (other parts from reference TRBV2 and TRBJ1-1): EPEVTQTPSHQVTQMGQEVILRCVPISNHLYFYWYRQILGQKVEFLVSFYNNEISEKSEIFDDQFSVERPDGSNFTLKIRSTKLEDSAMYFCASSDRGGRGLGRAEAFFGQGTRLTVV.

At least ten counts were recorded for this clonotype. V is TRBV5-1 and J is TRBJ1-3, with unresolved D. The CDR3 runs to 15 residues. Trimming left V 4 bases short and J 0 bases short, with 11 bases between. The germline gives CDR1 SGHRS, CDR2 YFSETQ. The DNA of the CDR3 is TGCGCCAGCAGCGACGAAGGGCTCTCTGGAAACACCATATATTTT. Protein product: CASSDEGLSGNTIYF. The full variable domain, rest sourced from reference TRBV5-1 and TRBJ1-3, is KAGVTQTPRYLIKTRGQQVTLSCSPISGHRSVSWYQQTPGQGLQFLFEYFSETQRNKGNFPGRFSGRQFSNSRSEMNVSTLELGDSALYLCASSDEGLSGNTIYFGEGSWLTVV.